The rows below give T cell receptor beta chains drawn from one sample of a study of shared clonotypes between healthy human individuals. TCRdb's copy holds only in-frame clones and misses some; the assay was immunoSEQ multiplex PCR. The top ten clones hold more than 0.1% of a sample with about 2 million clones, over 85% of them seen once. Sequenced sample: naive CD4+ T cells sorted from blood. The receptors shown here come from a man younger than 30 in good health. Each CDR3 is given with its conserved first and last residue. Fields, in order: clone size, J gene, V gene, D gene, CDR3 protein, CDR3 DNA. The D gene is left open where the match is weak. Some rows mark clone size as missing; the rest say once, few, many or name a class of expanded clone.

. TRBJ2-2 TRBV5-1 . CASSLEGSPNTGELFF TGCGCCAGCAGCTTGGAGGGCAGTCCGAACACCGGGGAGCTGTTTTTT
. TRBJ2-5 TRBV5-1 TRBD1 CASSDKTGDRGETQYF TGCGCCAGCAGCGACAAGACAGGGGACAGGGGAGAGACCCAGTACTTC
. TRBJ1-2 TRBV10-3 TRBD1 CAIRDRGQDYGYTF TGTGCCATCAGGGACAGGGGACAAGACTATGGCTACACCTTC
. TRBJ1-5 TRBV29-1 TRBD1 CSFLGQEHQPQHF TGCAGCTTCCTGGGACAGGAGCATCAGCCCCAGCATTTT
. TRBJ2-1 TRBV29-1 . CSVDLSSRGEQFF TGCAGCGTTGACCTCTCCTCTCGGGGTGAGCAGTTCTTC
. TRBJ2-5 TRBV2 . CASSETGATQETQYF TGTGCCAGCAGTGAAACAGGAGCTACCCAAGAGACCCAGTACTTC
. TRBJ2-5 TRBV25-1 . CASSGTPEGTQYF TGTGCCAGCTCCGGGACTCCTGAGGGGACCCAGTACTTC
. TRBJ2-7 TRBV4-1 TRBD1 CASSQSYPGQLYEQYF TGCGCCAGCAGCCAATCATACCCGGGACAGCTCTACGAGCAGTACTTC
. TRBJ1-2 TRBV7-9 TRBD1 CASSNGQGATNGYTF TGTGCCAGCAGCAACGGACAGGGGGCGACGAATGGCTACACCTTC
. TRBJ1-4 TRBV5-4 . CASSLPGRNEKLFF TGTGCCAGCAGCTTGCCAGGGAGAAATGAAAAACTGTTTTTT
. TRBJ1-4 TRBV10-2 . CASRTNEKLFF TGCGCCAGCAGGACCAATGAAAAACTGTTTTTT
. TRBJ2-5 TRBV9 . CASSVGSAETQYF TGTGCCAGCAGCGTAGGAAGCGCAGAGACCCAGTACTTC
once TRBJ1-1 TRBV7-2 . CASSPHSIDEAFF TGTGCCAGCAGCCCCCATAGTATCGACGAAGCTTTCTTT
. TRBJ1-1 TRBV11-2 . CASSLTGHEAFF TGTGCCAGCAGCCTGACCGGTCATGAAGCTTTCTTT
. TRBJ2-7 TRBV15 . CATEEGNAREQYF TGTGCCACCGAAGAGGGAAACGCCCGCGAGCAGTACTTC
. TRBJ2-1 TRBV19 TRBD2 CASSLGLAFNEQFF TGTGCCAGTAGTCTGGGACTAGCGTTTAATGAGCAGTTCTTC
. TRBJ2-6 TRBV2 . CASKKSSGANVLTF TGTGCCAGCAAGAAGAGCTCTGGGGCCAACGTCCTGACTTTC
. TRBJ2-2 TRBV2 TRBD2 CASSESPRGTGELFF TGTGCCAGCAGTGAATCCCCGCGGGGGACCGGGGAGCTGTTTTTT
. TRBJ2-7 TRBV7-8 TRBD2 CASSWGLAGGGSSYEQYF TGTGCCAGCAGCTGGGGACTAGCGGGAGGTGGAAGCTCCTACGAGCAGTACTTC
. TRBJ2-5 TRBV5-4 TRBD1 CASSRGQQETQYF TGTGCCAGCAGCCGGGGACAGCAAGAGACCCAGTACTTC
. TRBJ1-6 TRBV27 TRBD1 CASTFDRGGSPLHF TGTGCCAGCACCTTCGACAGGGGAGGATCACCCCTCCACTTT
. TRBJ1-6 TRBV5-1 . CASSLAVQNSPLHF TGCGCCAGCAGCTTGGCCGTCCAGAATTCACCCCTCCACTTT
. TRBJ2-1 TRBV6-1 TRBD1 CASRDEGQGANEQFF TGTGCCAGCAGGGACGAGGGACAGGGGGCTAATGAGCAGTTCTTC
. TRBJ2-6 TRBV30 . CAWSGGLSLSGANVLTF TGTGCCTGGAGTGGTGGGTTGTCCCTCTCTGGGGCCAACGTCCTGACTTTC
. TRBJ2-4 TRBV27 . CASTTYGKNIQYF TGTGCCAGCACCACATACGGGAAAAACATTCAGTACTTC
. TRBJ1-2 TRBV6-5 . CASSYTKAGDYGYTF TGTGCCAGCAGTTACACGAAGGCAGGGGACTATGGCTACACCTTC
. TRBJ2-1 TRBV30 TRBD2 CAWSAGLAGASEQFF TGTGCCTGGAGTGCTGGACTAGCGGGAGCAAGCGAGCAGTTCTTC
. TRBJ1-2 TRBV7-9 . CASSRATDGYTF TGTGCCAGCAGCCGAGCGACTGATGGCTACACCTTC
few TRBJ1-6 TRBV5-4 . CASSLVRVGSPLHF TGTGCCAGCAGCTTGGTCAGGGTCGGATCACCCCTCCACTTT
. TRBJ1-2 TRBV7-9 . CASSPRTVGNYGYTF TGTGCCAGCAGCCCCCGGACAGTGGGGAACTATGGCTACACCTTC
. TRBJ2-5 TRBV5-4 . CASSPGQETQYF TGTGCCAGCAGCCCGGGACAAGAGACCCAGTACTTC
. TRBJ2-3 TRBV28 . CASSLGGDTDTQYF TGTGCCAGCAGTTTAGGCGGCGACACAGATACGCAGTATTTT
. TRBJ1-4 TRBV30 . CAWRPRLNEKLFF TGTGCCTGGAGGCCCAGACTCAATGAAAAACTGTTTTTT
. TRBJ1-6 TRBV19 TRBD1 CASSMGTGGRDNSPLHF TGTGCCAGTAGTATGGGGACAGGGGGAAGGGATAATTCACCCCTCCACTTT
. TRBJ1-4 TRBV5-1 . CASSLGQGREKLFF TGCGCCAGCAGCTTGGGGCAGGGGCGGGAAAAACTGTTTTTT
. TRBJ2-7 TRBV7-7 . CASSSDGAGNLHEQYF TGTGCTAGCAGCTCCGACGGTGCTGGAAACCTGCACGAGCAGTACTTC
. TRBJ1-1 TRBV9 TRBD1 CASSAGQTNTEAFF TGTGCCAGCAGCGCGGGACAGACCAACACTGAAGCTTTCTTT
. TRBJ2-3 TRBV2 . CASMGRDTQYF TGTGCCAGCATGGGAAGAGATACGCAGTATTTT
. TRBJ1-1 TRBV18 . CASSPPVGTEAFF TGTGCCAGCTCACCACCGGTGGGAACTGAAGCTTTCTTT
. TRBJ1-1 TRBV7-8 . CASSLAPSAVNTEAFF TGTGCCAGCAGCTTAGCGCCGTCAGCAGTGAACACTGAAGCTTTCTTT